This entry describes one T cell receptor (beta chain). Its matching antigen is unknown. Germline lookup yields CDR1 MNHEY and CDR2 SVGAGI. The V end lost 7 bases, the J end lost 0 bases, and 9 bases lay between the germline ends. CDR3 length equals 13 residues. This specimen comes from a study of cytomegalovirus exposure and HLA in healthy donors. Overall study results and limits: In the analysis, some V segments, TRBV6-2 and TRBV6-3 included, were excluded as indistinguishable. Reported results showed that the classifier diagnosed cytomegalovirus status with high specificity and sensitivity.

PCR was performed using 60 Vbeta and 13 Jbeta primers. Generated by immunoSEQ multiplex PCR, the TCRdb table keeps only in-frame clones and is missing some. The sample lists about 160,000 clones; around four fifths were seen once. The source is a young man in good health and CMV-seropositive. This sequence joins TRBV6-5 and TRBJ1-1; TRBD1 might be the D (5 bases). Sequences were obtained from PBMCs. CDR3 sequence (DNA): TGTGCCAGCAACTACAGGTTGAACACTGAAGCTTTCTTT. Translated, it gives CASNYRLNTEAFF.